The 31 T cell receptor beta chains in this list originate from one sample, sequenced in a study of blood T cell repertoires in COVID-19. Data came from immunoSEQ multiplex PCR; TCRdb stores just in-frame clones and leaves some out. Altogether 200,000 to 300,000 clones are present, 80% to 90% being singletons, with the ten largest covering roughly 5.8%. The sequencing input was peripheral blood. These receptors all come from a man in his fifties or sixties with acute or convalescent COVID-19.

The chain combines TRBV28 with TRBJ1-1; 7 bases align to TRBD1. V gave up 8 bases and J gave up 0 bases; unmatched junction bases: 12. From germline, CDR1 is MDHEN and CDR2 SYDVKM. There are 16 residues in the CDR3. The CDR3: CASPPGAGGVNTEAFF. The CDR3, as DNA: TGTGCCAGCCCCCCTGGGGCAGGGGGAGTGAACACTGAAGCTTTCTTT.

The V gene is TRBV23-1, the J gene TRBJ1-5; D possibly corresponds to TRBD1 (6 bases). TRBV23-1 carries the ORF label, with uncertain function. V lost 6 bases to trimming and J lost 2 bases, with 17 bases between them. CDR3 length equals 16 residues. CDR3 nucleotides: TGCGCCAGCAGCCCAGGGGTTTGTTGTGGCAATCAGCCCCAGCATTTT. Protein: CASSPGVCCGNQPQHF.

This clone was seen a handful of times. V usage is TRBV28 and J usage is TRBJ1-2; 8 bases are a match to TRBD1. CDR3 length: 13 amino acids. J lost 5 bases, V lost 6 bases, and 5 bases had no gene match. CDR1 and CDR2 from the germline V gene are MDHEN and SYDVKM. CDR3 bases: TGTGCCAGCAGGGACAGGGTAAAGTATGGCTACACCTTC. It encodes CASRDRVKYGYTF.

The table lists this clone with a count of one. The rearrangement links TRBV5-1 to TRBJ2-5; 8 bases align to TRBD1. V was pared by 0 bases and J by 1 base, with 11 bases of the junction left unmatched. This CDR3 region has 18 residues. CDR1 and CDR2 from the germline V gene are SGHRS and YFSETQ. CDR3 in amino acids: CASSLGTGNLVGQETQYF. The CDR3 DNA is TGCGCCAGCAGCTTGGGGACAGGGAATCTCGTGGGCCAAGAGACCCAGTACTTC.

This chain links TRBV5-6 with TRBJ2-7; TRBD1 matches 7 bases. The CDR3 consists of 13 residues. The V gene end was trimmed by 4 bases and the J gene end by 6 bases; junction bases not matched to a gene: 7. Germline lookup yields CDR1 SGHDT and CDR2 YYEEEE. The CDR3 loop is CASSPETGSEQYF. The CDR3 DNA is TGTGCCAGCAGCCCAGAGACAGGGTCCGAGCAGTACTTC.

The rearrangement links TRBV11-2 to TRBJ2-1, with D perhaps matching TRBD2 (7 bases). The CDR3 has 16 amino acids. Germline loops: CDR1 SGHAT, CDR2 FQNNGV. The V end was cut by 0 bases, the J end by 4 bases, with 13 bases between. CDR3 nucleotide sequence: TGTGCCAGCAGCTTAGATATGAGGGGGGGATACAATGAGCAGTTCTTC. Translation: CASSLDMRGGYNEQFF.

This clone qualifies as medium-sized. V is TRBV4-2 and J is TRBJ2-7; D is undetermined. Trimming removed 1 base at V and 3 bases at J, with 7 bases between. Germline CDR1 and CDR2: LGHNA and YNFKEQ. The CDR3 sequence is 13 residues long. For the CDR3, the DNA is TGTGCCAGCAGCCAAGTCGGAGACTACGAGCAGTACTTC. Its translation: CASSQVGDYEQYF.

The V call is TRBV27, the J call TRBJ1-2, with D possibly TRBD1 on 5 matching bases. Germline CDR1 reads MNHEY; CDR2 reads SMNVEV (reference sequence). Between the trimmed V and J ends, which lost 2 bases and 2 bases, there was a span of 9 bases. The CDR3 extends over 14 amino acids. As DNA, the CDR3 is TGTGCCAGCAGTTTAGGAGGGGACAACTATGGCTACACCTTC. It codes for CASSLGGDNYGYTF.

The chain has TRBV5-4 and TRBJ2-1; 7 bases match TRBD2. CDR3 length: 14 residues. V dropped 7 bases and J dropped 5; count of bases not matched to a gene: 9. Germline values: CDR1 SGHNT, CDR2 YYREEE (reference sequence). This chain's CDR3 is CASARGGSHNEQFF. DNA of the CDR3: TGTGCCAGCGCACGGGGCGGGAGCCACAATGAGCAGTTCTTC.

The chain links TRBV11-2 to TRBJ2-5, with D uncertain. The germline gives CDR1 SGHAT, CDR2 FQNNGV. With 3 bases removed from V and 2 bases from J, the gap between germline ends came to 7 bases. The CDR3 loop spans 13 amino acids. The CDR3: CASSFGSQETQYF. Here the CDR3 DNA reads TGTGCCAGCAGCTTCGGGTCGCAAGAGACCCAGTACTTC.

V gene TRBV9 combines with J gene TRBJ1-1, with TRBD1 matching over 7 bases. This CDR3 has 15 amino acids. Germline V gene sequence: CDR1 SGDLS, CDR2 YYNGEE. J was trimmed by 0 bases and V by 4 bases; bases with no gene match: 6. Written as DNA, the CDR3 is TGTGCCAGCAGCCCGGGAGACAGGGTGAACACTGAAGCTTTCTTT. It codes for CASSPGDRVNTEAFF.

The gene calls are TRBV7-6 and TRBJ2-3; TRBD2 might be the D (6 bases). This CDR3 comprises 15 residues. Germline assignment: CDR1 SGHVS and CDR2 FNYEAQ. Trimming shortened V by 1 base and J by 6 bases, and 14 bases separated the two germline ends. DNA of the CDR3: TGTGCCAGCAGCTTAGTGGGTGCGGGACGGGATACGCAGTATTTT. This translates into CASSLVGAGRDTQYF.

The V and J genes are TRBV19 and TRBJ1-3; possible D gene TRBD1, 5 bases. Germline loops: CDR1 LNHDA, CDR2 SQIVND (reference sequence). The CDR3 extends over 18 amino acids. V lost 3 bases and J 1 base, leaving 19 bases between the germline ends. In DNA form, the CDR3 reads TGTGCCAGTAGTATGGGGCCCCAAGGTTTTACTTCTGGAAACACCATATATTTT. The encoded protein is CASSMGPQGFTSGNTIYF.

The chain couples TRBV11-3 to TRBJ2-1; the D gene is possibly TRBD2 (6 bases). The CDR3 is made up of 11 amino acids. Per germline, CDR1 SGHNT and CDR2 YENEEA. Trimming took off 5 bases at V and 13 bases at J, with 12 bases between the two ends. Written as DNA, the CDR3 is TGTGCCAGCAGCCTATCTACTAGCCAGTTCTTC. Its translation: CASSLSTSQFF.

The gene calls are TRBV28 and TRBJ2-3; TRBD2 agrees at 7 bases. The CDR3 consists of 17 residues. Per the germline V gene, CDR1 is MDHEN and CDR2 is SYDVKM. J was trimmed by 4 bases and V by 10 bases; bases with no gene match: 20. The DNA for the CDR3 is TGTGCCACTCTTGTGGCTGGGAGGGCCGGTTTAGCAGATACGCAGTATTTT. Translated, it gives CATLVAGRAGLADTQYF.

The chain recombines TRBV7-2 with TRBJ2-6; tentatively, D is TRBD1 (6 bases). Germline CDR1 is SGHTA and CDR2 is FQGNSA. The CDR3 is made up of 15 amino acids. V lost 3 bases and J lost 0, with 6 bases in between. The CDR3 region has the DNA TGTGCCAGCAGCTTGGGACACTCTGGGGCCAACGTCCTGACTTTC. Protein product: CASSLGHSGANVLTF.

The rearrangement uses TRBV11-3 and TRBJ1-4; D is possibly TRBD1 (5 bases). V lost 1 base and J lost 5, with 11 bases in between. The CDR3 is 15 amino acids. The germline V gene encodes CDR1 SGHNT and CDR2 YENEEA. The CDR3 bases are TGTGCCAGCAGCTTAGGCGGGACGGGGAATGAAAAACTGTTTTTT. This codes for CASSLGGTGNEKLFF.

The chain links TRBV28 to TRBJ1-1, with D hard to call. CDR3 size: 14 residues. Germline values: CDR1 MDHEN, CDR2 SYDVKM. Trimming cost V 2 bases and J 0 bases, with 7 bases left between them. The CDR3 DNA is TGTGCCAGCAGTTTAGGAGATATGAACACTGAAGCTTTCTTT. Translated: CASSLGDMNTEAFF.

The chain couples TRBV24-1 to TRBJ1-5; D is possibly TRBD1 (6 bases). V shed 8 bases and J shed 4 bases, with 14 bases lying between them. Germline values: CDR1 KGHDR, CDR2 SFDVKD. The CDR3 covers 14 residues. Written as DNA, the CDR3 is TGTGCCACCAAAAACGGGAGGGGGAATCAGCCCCAGCATTTT. Its translation: CATKNGRGNQPQHF.

As DNA, the CDR3 is TGTGCCAGCAGTTCTCTCGACAGGGGGGACTACGAGCAGTACTTC. Translated: CASSSLDRGDYEQYF. This chain uses TRBV7-8 with TRBJ2-7; 9 bases line up with TRBD1. Germline V gene data show CDR1 as SGHVS and CDR2 as FQNEAQ. The trim removed 6 bases at V and 3 bases at J, leaving 9 bases unmatched. The CDR3 covers 15 residues. Variable domain in full (rest from reference TRBV7-8 and TRBJ2-7): GAGVSQSPRYKVAKRGQDVALRCDPISGHVSLFWYQQALGQGPEFLTYFQNEAQLDKSGLPSDRFFAERPEGSVSTLKIQRTQQEDSAVYLCASSSLDRGDYEQYFGPGTRLTVT.

The J gene is TRBJ2-1, the V gene TRBV2; TRBD1 aligns across 11 bases. The CDR3 covers 15 residues. V shed 6 bases and J 4 bases; nucleotides not matched to a gene: 5. In germline, CDR1 is SNHLY, CDR2 FYNNEI. The CDR3 nucleotides read TGTGCCAGCAGGGAGGACAGGGGGCCATACAATGAGCAGTTCTTC. It encodes CASREDRGPYNEQFF.

V gene TRBV7-2 combines with J gene TRBJ2-7; a possible D gene is TRBD1 (5 bases). The germline V gene has CDR1 SGHTA and CDR2 FQGNSA. Trimming shortened V by 5 bases and J by 12 bases, and 20 bases separated the two germline ends. This CDR3 is 13 amino acids long. The CDR3 DNA reads as TGTGCCAGCAGCCCTCAAAAGGACACCGGCCTGTACTTC. Protein sequence: CASSPQKDTGLYF.

This CDR3 is CASSVTSGRWNNEQFF. Written as DNA, the CDR3 is TGTGCCAGCAGCGTGACTAGCGGGAGATGGAACAATGAGCAGTTCTTC. The chain joins TRBV5-4 to TRBJ2-1; 12 bases line up with TRBD2. The J segment lost 5 bases and the V segment lost 4 bases, leaving 7 bases of the junction unmatched. Germline V gives CDR1 SGHNT, CDR2 YYREEE (reference sequence). The CDR3 runs to 16 residues.

The rearrangement uses TRBV30 and TRBJ1-2; D gene unclear. Per germline, CDR1 GTSNPN and CDR2 SVGIG (reference sequence). Trimming stripped 0 bases from V and 6 bases from J, with 14 bases between. The CDR3 covers 14 residues. CDR3 in DNA: TGTGCCTGGAGTGTTGCCCGGGTAGGAAATGGCTACACCTTC. This gives the protein CAWSVARVGNGYTF.

The V and J genes are TRBV15 and TRBJ1-1; D possibly corresponds to TRBD1 (6 bases). This CDR3 contains 15 residues. Germline-derived CDR1 and CDR2 are LNHNV and YYDKDF (reference sequence). V lost 0 bases and J lost 6, with 14 bases in between. The CDR3: CATSRDVAGVSEAFF. The DNA for the CDR3 is TGTGCCACCAGCAGAGATGTGGCAGGGGTTTCTGAAGCTTTCTTT.

The rearrangement uses TRBV4-3 and TRBJ2-3; TRBD2 aligns across 8 bases. Germline trimming cut 2 bases from V and 2 bases from J; bases unmatched to any gene: 9. The germline V gene encodes CDR1 LGHNA and CDR2 YSLEER. The CDR3 sequence is 17 residues long. The CDR3 protein is CASSQSSSGRFTDTQYF. The CDR3 DNA follows: TGCGCCAGCAGCCAATCATCTAGCGGGCGCTTCACAGATACGCAGTATTTT.

The chain joins TRBV5-1 to TRBJ1-5; tentative D call: TRBD1 (6 bases). CDR3 size: 15 residues. The V end was cut by 1 base, the J end by 4 bases, with 12 bases between. The germline V gene has CDR1 SGHRS and CDR2 YFSETQ. This CDR3 is CASSLSAGENQPQHF. The CDR3 region has the DNA TGCGCCAGCAGCTTGTCGGCAGGGGAGAATCAGCCCCAGCATTTT. Full variable domain (remainder filled in from reference TRBV5-1 and TRBJ1-5): KAGVTQTPRYLIKTRGQQVTLSCSPISGHRSVSWYQQTPGQGLQFLFEYFSETQRNKGNFPGRFSGRQFSNSRSEMNVSTLELGDSALYLCASSLSAGENQPQHFGDGTRLSIL.

The chain is built from TRBV3-1 (or the pseudogene TRBV3-2) and TRBJ2-3, with 9 bases that match TRBD2. Germline trimming cut 4 bases from V and 3 bases from J; bases unmatched to any gene: 5. This CDR3 has 15 residues. The germline V gene has CDR1 LGHDT and CDR2 YNNKEL (reference sequence). The CDR3 bases are TGTGCCAGCAGCCTTGGACTAGCGATGACAGATACGCAGTATTTT. Protein sequence: CASSLGLAMTDTQYF.

CDR3 sequence reads: CASSEYSGNYGYTF. In nucleotides, the CDR3 is TGTGCCAGCAGTGAATATTCAGGGAACTATGGCTACACCTTC. The rearrangement links TRBV25-1 to TRBJ1-2; D might be TRBD1 (5 bases). The CDR3 is 14 residues long. Germline V gene lookup returns CDR1 MGHDK and CDR2 SYGVNS. V lost 0 bases, J lost 2 bases, and 7 bases lay in between.

V usage is TRBV28 and J usage is TRBJ2-7; 9 bases line up with TRBD1. The germline V gene has CDR1 MDHEN and CDR2 SYDVKM. V lost 3 bases and J lost 7; bases outside the gene matches: 7. The CDR3 spans 14 residues. The CDR3 DNA is TGTGCCAGCAGTTTTGAACAGGGGGCGCGAGAGCAGTACTTC. Its translation is CASSFEQGAREQYF.

The chain links TRBV10-3 to TRBJ2-3; 7 positions agree with TRBD2. The V gene's germline CDR1 is ENHRY and CDR2 SYGVKD. The length of the CDR3 is 16 residues. V dropped 1 base and J dropped 2; count of bases not matched to a gene: 6. CDR3 in DNA: TGTGCCATCAGTGAGTACCTAGCGGAGGCCACAGATACGCAGTATTTT. It specifies CAISEYLAEATDTQYF.